This is a list of T cell receptor beta chains from one sample in a study of cytomegalovirus exposure and HLA in healthy donors. The method was immunoSEQ multiplex PCR; TCRdb's version includes in-frame clones alone and lacks a portion of them. The table lists 90,000 to 130,000 clones, approximately 78% of them singletons. Sequences were obtained from PBMCs. The receptors stem from a man aged 25-40 years in good health and CMV-seropositive. CDR3s include the opening cysteine and the closing phenylalanine or tryptophan. A D gene is named only where the DNA matches it firmly. Only part of the rows carry a size: once, few, many, or a class if the clone is expanded.

D: TRBD1; size: once; V: TRBV11-1; J: TRBJ2-5; DNA: TGTGCCAGCAACAGGGGTTTTCTGGGAGAGACCCAGTACTTC; CDR3: CASNRGFLGETQYF
D: NA; size: few; V: TRBV5-4; J: TRBJ1-1; DNA: TGTGCCAGCAGCTTGGGGGTAGGCAGGGAGAACACTGAAGCTTTCTTT; CDR3: CASSLGVGRENTEAFF
D: NA; size: once; V: TRBV5-1; J: TRBJ1-1; DNA: TGCGCCAGCAGCTTTGAGGGTACTGAAGCTTTCTTT; CDR3: CASSFEGTEAFF
D: TRBD1; size: NA; V: TRBV7-3; J: TRBJ1-6; DNA: TGTGCCAGCAGCATCGTCGGGCAGGGGGTTTCACCCCTCCACTTT; CDR3: CASSIVGQGVSPLHF
D: NA; size: NA; V: TRBV29-1; J: TRBJ2-2; DNA: TGCAGCGTTGAGGAGGCGACGAACACCGGGGAGCTGTTTTTT; CDR3: CSVEEATNTGELFF
D: NA; size: few; V: TRBV25-1; J: TRBJ1-5; DNA: TGTGCCAGCAGTGAGCGACAGAGTAATCAGCCCCAGCATTTT; CDR3: CASSERQSNQPQHF
D: NA; size: NA; V: TRBV27; J: TRBJ1-4; DNA: TGTGCCAGCAGTTGGCTGGGGGGGGGTGAAAAACTGTTTTTT; CDR3: CASSWLGGGEKLFF
D: TRBD1; size: once; V: TRBV28; J: TRBJ2-7; DNA: TGTGCCAGCAGTTCAGAATACAGGGGGCCAAGCTCCTACGAGCAGTACTTC; CDR3: CASSSEYRGPSSYEQYF
D: NA; size: NA; V: TRBV30; J: TRBJ1-3; DNA: TGTGCCTGGGGTACCGGGAACACCATATATTTT; CDR3: CAWGTGNTIYF
D: NA; size: NA; V: TRBV6-1; J: TRBJ2-4; DNA: TGTGCCAGCAGTGAATGGGCTATTATGATGGAAAACATTCAGTACTTC; CDR3: CASSEWAIMMENIQYF
D: TRBD1; size: NA; V: TRBV7-9; J: TRBJ1-1; DNA: TGTGCCAGCAGCTCCCCCAGGGGGCGCGACACTGAAGCTTTCTTT; CDR3: CASSSPRGRDTEAFF
D: TRBD1; size: NA; V: TRBV19; J: TRBJ2-2; DNA: TGTGCCAGTTTCAGGACAGGGAACACCGGGGAGCTGTTTTTT; CDR3: CASFRTGNTGELFF
D: NA; size: NA; V: TRBV5-5; J: TRBJ1-5; DNA: TGTGCCAGCAGCTTAATAATCAATCAGCCCCAGCATTTT; CDR3: CASSLIINQPQHF
D: NA; size: NA; V: TRBV30; J: TRBJ1-2; DNA: TGTGCCTGGAGTGTACGTAGGGGCCGCTATGGCTACACCTTC; CDR3: CAWSVRRGRYGYTF
D: NA; size: NA; V: TRBV5-6; J: TRBJ1-2; DNA: TGTGCCAGCAGCACAGGGACCAGGGTAGCTATCTATGGCTACACCTTC; CDR3: CASSTGTRVAIYGYTF
D: TRBD1; size: NA; V: TRBV28; J: TRBJ2-7; DNA: TGTGCCAGCAGCTCCTCCGGACAGGGCGGCTCCTACGAGCAGTACTTC; CDR3: CASSSSGQGGSYEQYF
D: TRBD1; size: NA; V: TRBV5-6; J: TRBJ1-6; DNA: TGTGCCAGCAGCGAGGGACAGCATAATTCACCCCCCCACTTT; CDR3: CASSEGQHNSPPHF
D: NA; size: NA; V: TRBV5-1; J: TRBJ2-5; DNA: TGCGCCAGCAGCTTGGCAGGTGTTCAAGAGACCCAGTACTTC; CDR3: CASSLAGVQETQYF
D: TRBD1; size: NA; V: TRBV5-1; J: TRBJ2-7; DNA: TGCGCCAGCAGCTACAATTGGGACAGCTTCCAAGAGCAGTACTTC; CDR3: CASSYNWDSFQEQYF
D: TRBD2; size: NA; V: TRBV15; J: TRBJ2-3; DNA: TGTGCCACCAGCAGAGATGCTGCGGGGGGGCTCCAGACAGATACGCAGTATTTT; CDR3: CATSRDAAGGLQTDTQYF
D: TRBD1; size: NA; V: TRBV20-1; J: TRBJ1-5; DNA: TGCAGTGCTAGCACCGGACAGGCCCAGCATTTT; CDR3: CSASTGQAQHF
D: TRBD1; size: NA; V: TRBV11-3; J: TRBJ2-1; DNA: TGTGCCAGCAGCGCAGGGGGCGTTGGCGAGCAGTTCTTC; CDR3: CASSAGGVGEQFF
D: NA; size: NA; V: TRBV2; J: TRBJ1-3; DNA: TGTGCCAGCAGTGAACGGGACACCATATATTTT; CDR3: CASSERDTIYF
D: NA; size: NA; V: TRBV6-5; J: TRBJ1-2; DNA: TGTGCCAGCAGTCCAAGGGAGTCTCATGGCTACACCTTC; CDR3: CASSPRESHGYTF